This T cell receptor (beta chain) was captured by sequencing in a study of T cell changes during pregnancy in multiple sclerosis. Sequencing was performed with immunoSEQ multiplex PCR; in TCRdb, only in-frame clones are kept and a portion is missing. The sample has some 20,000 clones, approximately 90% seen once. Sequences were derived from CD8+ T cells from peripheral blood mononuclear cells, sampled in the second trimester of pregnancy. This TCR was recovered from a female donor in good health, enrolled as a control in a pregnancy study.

CDR3 nucleotide sequence: TGTGCCAGCAGCGTCTCCTTAGCGGGGGCGTACAATGAGCAGTTCTTC. Amino acids: CASSVSLAGAYNEQFF. The rearrangement uses TRBV7-6 and TRBJ2-1, with 9 bases matching TRBD2. Germline V gene data show CDR1 as SGHVS and CDR2 as FNYEAQ. J lost 4 bases, V lost 5 bases, and 9 bases had no gene match. The length of the CDR3 is 16 residues. Filled out from reference TRBV7-6 and TRBJ2-1, the complete variable domain reads GAGVSQSPRYKVTKRGQDVALRCDPISGHVSLYWYRQALGQGPEFLTYFNYEAQQDKSGLPNDRFSAERPEGSISTLTIQRTEQRDSAMYRCASSVSLAGAYNEQFFGPGTRLTVL.